The present TCR beta chain was sequenced within a study of type 1 regulatory T cells. About the study: An in vitro protocol generated T-allo10, a Tr1-enriched, alloantigen-specific CD4 T cell product.

Graft donor-derived T-allo10 cells were described as host-alloantigen-specific, anergic, and alloantigen-specifically suppressive. Worth noting for this clonotype: No antigen is known for it.

The V gene end was trimmed by 3 bases and the J gene end by 1 base; junction bases not matched to a gene: 6. CDR3 length equals 16 residues. The V gene's germline CDR1 is DFQATT and CDR2 SNEGSKA (reference sequence). TCRdb re-analysed the reads in MiXCR, keeping a single row per CDR3 protein. The repertoire holds fewer than 70,000 distinct CDR3 sequences, with about three fifths as singletons. This chain joins TRBV20-1 and TRBJ2-3; 11 bases are a match to TRBD2. Sequencing was carried out using cultured T cells, either the whole culture or a sorted T cell fraction (not recorded which). Documented subset: Tr1-enriched cell product generated in vitro against host alloantigens. The origin of this receptor is a human donor in good health. CDR3 amino acids: CSASPRLAGRTDTQYF. Here the CDR3 DNA reads TGCAGTGCTAGTCCCCGACTAGCGGGACGCACAGATACGCAGTATTTT.